This entry describes one T cell receptor beta chain. TCRdb's copy holds only in-frame clones and misses some; the assay was immunoSEQ multiplex PCR. The sample holds about 40,000 clones, about 92% seen once. The CDR3 is made up of 16 amino acids. The J segment lost 3 bases and the V segment lost 3 bases, leaving 8 bases of the junction unmatched. CDR1 ENHRY and CDR2 SYGVKD come from the germline V gene. This sample is drawn from a study of T cell changes during pregnancy in multiple sclerosis. This chain joins TRBV10-3 and TRBJ2-7; 10 bases match TRBD1. Sample: CD8+ T cells from peripheral blood mononuclear cells, taken in the first trimester of pregnancy. The clonotype was recovered from a female donor with multiple sclerosis, enrolled in a pregnancy study. The CDR3 bases are TGTGCCATCAGTGATTCGACCGGGACAGGGGACTACGAGCAGTACTTC. This codes for CAISDSTGTGDYEQYF.